The subject of this entry is one T cell receptor (beta chain). TCRdb keeps only in-frame clones here, not all; method: immunoSEQ multiplex PCR. Of tens of thousands of clones listed, approximately 84% are singletons. The CDR3 covers 14 residues. The V gene's germline CDR1 is SGHRS and CDR2 YFSETQ. The germline V and J ends were trimmed by 1 base and 2 bases, with 8 bases remaining between them. The record originates from a study of control samples from healthy donors and cancer patients. The sequence came from a woman between 50 and 59 years old in good health. V and J are TRBV5-1 and TRBJ2-3; D uncertain. Sequencing was performed on blood. This CDR3 is CASSLYQPTDTQYF. DNA of the CDR3: TGCGCCAGCAGCTTGTACCAGCCCACAGATACGCAGTATTTT.